These 9 T cell receptor beta chains were all obtained from the same sample, sequenced in a study of neurological immune-mediated disorders. MiXCR was run by TCRdb on the 5' RACE reads, yielding one entry per CDR3 protein. The sample gives 20,000 to 30,000 distinct CDR3 sequences, 13% of which show up once; 16% is in the top ten. Sequencing used PBMCs. These receptor sequences come from a woman between 35 and 50 years old with HTLV-1-associated myelopathy (HAM/TSP).

The table lists this clonotype with many counts. The chain couples TRBV4-3 to TRBJ2-1; D unclear. The CDR3 sequence is 15 residues long. Looked up from germline, CDR1 is LGHNA and CDR2 is YSLEER. V dropped 1 base and J dropped 4 bases, with 11 bases sitting between them. CDR3 DNA sequence: TGCGCCAGCAGCCAAGTAGCAGCGATATACAATGAGCAGTTCTTC. Its protein is CASSQVAAIYNEQFF.

The chain carries TRBV20-1 and TRBJ2-1; D tentatively fits TRBD1 or TRBD2 (6 bases each). CDR3 length: 15 amino acids. Deletions cut 5 bases from V and 6 bases from J, with 20 bases between. Germline CDR1 DFQATT, CDR2 SNEGSKA (reference sequence). The CDR3: CSAVTGALAVNEQFF. The CDR3 DNA follows: TGCAGTGCTGTAACGGGGGCCCTAGCCGTCAATGAGCAGTTCTTC.

In its sample, this clonotype ranks as medium-sized (0.01 to 0.1%). This sequence joins TRBV6-2 or TRBV6-3 and TRBJ1-5; no reliable D call. V dropped 7 bases and J dropped 6 bases, with 13 bases sitting between them. This CDR3 spans 13 amino acids. The V gene's germline CDR1 is MNHEY and CDR2 SVGEGT. This CDR3 is CASTILEAQPQHF. CDR3 nucleotide sequence: TGTGCCAGCACGATCCTGGAAGCTCAGCCCCAGCATTTT.

This clonotype was observed at least ten times. The chain uses TRBV7-2 and TRBJ2-3; no clear D. Germline V gene lookup returns CDR1 SGHTA and CDR2 FQGNSA. Between the trimmed V and J ends, which lost 10 bases and 6 bases, there was a span of 8 bases. The CDR3 runs to 10 residues. The CDR3 bases are TGTGCCACCCTAAGGGATACGCAGTATTTT. It is translated as CATLRDTQYF.

This clonotype was counted at least ten times. The chain uses TRBV20-1 and TRBJ1-5, with 9 bases that match TRBD1. This CDR3 is 15 amino acids long. Germline loops: CDR1 DFQATT, CDR2 SNEGSKA (reference sequence). The V gene end was trimmed by 0 bases and the J gene end by 2 bases; junction bases not matched to a gene: 2. The CDR3 sequence is CSAREGQGRNQPQHF. CDR3 nucleotide sequence: TGCAGTGCTAGAGAAGGACAGGGGCGCAATCAGCCCCAGCATTTT.

This clonotype was counted at least ten times. The rearrangement joins TRBV5-5 to TRBJ2-7; D is ambiguous. In germline, CDR1 is SGHKS, CDR2 YYEKEE (reference sequence). CDR3 length: 11 residues. V was clipped by 4 bases and J by 3 bases, with 5 bases between them. Written as DNA, the CDR3 is TGTGCCAGCAGCCCTAACTACGAGCAGTACTTC. It encodes CASSPNYEQYF.

This clonotype occurred many times. J is TRBJ1-1 and V is TRBV12-3 or TRBV12-4, with unresolved D. Trimming shortened V by 1 base and J by 10 bases, and 10 bases separated the two germline ends. The length of the CDR3 is 12 residues. DNA of the CDR3: TGTGCCAGCAGTTTAGGGAGGGTGGGAGCTTTCTTT. Its protein is CASSLGRVGAFF.

This clonotype appeared many times. The CDR3 is CASSLGRSRNEQFF. In DNA, the CDR3 is TGTGCCAGCAGTTTAGGTCGTAGCAGGAATGAGCAGTTCTTC. The chain employs TRBV12-3 or TRBV12-4 and TRBJ2-1; no clear D. This CDR3 spans 14 amino acids. Trimming stripped 1 base from V and 7 bases from J, with 11 bases between.

Ten or more counts support this clonotype. This chain joins TRBV20-1 and TRBJ2-1, with 9 bases that match TRBD2. Trimming took 1 base from V and 4 from J; bases not matched to a gene: 8. Germline CDR1 and CDR2: DFQATT and SNEGSKA (reference sequence). This CDR3 has 16 amino acids. The CDR3 sequence: CSARAPQAGGYNEQFF. CDR3 nucleotides: TGCAGTGCTAGAGCTCCCCAAGCGGGGGGTTACAATGAGCAGTTCTTC.